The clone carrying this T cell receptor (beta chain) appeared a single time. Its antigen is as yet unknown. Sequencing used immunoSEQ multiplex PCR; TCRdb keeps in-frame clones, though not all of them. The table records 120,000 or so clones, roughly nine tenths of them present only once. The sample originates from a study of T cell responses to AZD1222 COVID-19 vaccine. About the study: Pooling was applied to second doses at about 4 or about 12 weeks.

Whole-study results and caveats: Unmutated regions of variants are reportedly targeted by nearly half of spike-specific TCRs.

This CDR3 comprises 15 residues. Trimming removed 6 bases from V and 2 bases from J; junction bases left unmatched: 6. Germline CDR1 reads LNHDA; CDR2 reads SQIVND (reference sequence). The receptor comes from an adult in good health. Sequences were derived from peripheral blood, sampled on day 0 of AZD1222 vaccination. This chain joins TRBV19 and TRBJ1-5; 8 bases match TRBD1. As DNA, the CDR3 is TGTGCCAGTAGGGATCTGACAGGGGGCAATCAGCCCCAGCATTTT. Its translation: CASRDLTGGNQPQHF. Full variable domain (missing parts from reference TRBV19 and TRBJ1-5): DGGITQSPKYLFRKEGQNVTLSCEQNLNHDAMYWYRQDPGQGLRLIYYSQIVNDFQKGDIAEGYSVSREKKESFPLTVTSAQKNPTAFYLCASRDLTGGNQPQHFGDGTRLSIL.